A selection of T cell receptor beta chains follows, all from one sample in a study of blood T cell repertoires in COVID-19. Produced via immunoSEQ multiplex PCR; TCRdb's table is partial and in-frame only. The table shows tens of thousands of clones, with 80% to 90% occurring only once. Sequenced sample: peripheral blood. The origin of the receptors is a woman aged 55-75 years with acute or convalescent COVID-19. Each CDR3 is given with its conserved first and last residue. A D gene is named only where the DNA matches it firmly. A clone size is listed for some rows: how often the clone was seen (once, few, many), or a class if it is expanded.

TRBJ1-2,-,TRBV19,-,TGTGCCAGTTCCCTGACAGCACTCTATGGCTACACCTTC,CASSLTALYGYTF
TRBJ2-1,TRBD1,TRBV24-1,-,TGTGCCACCAGTGACATTATGAGACAGGGCGTGGGTGAGCAGTTCTTC,CATSDIMRQGVGEQFF
TRBJ1-5,-,TRBV21-1,-,TGTGCCAGCAGCAAATCGGGGACACCGGACCAGCCCCAGCATTTT,CASSKSGTPDQPQHF
TRBJ1-2,-,TRBV2,-,TGTGCCAGCAGTGAAGCCGGGACATCCCATGGCTACACCTTC,CASSEAGTSHGYTF
TRBJ2-2,TRBD1,TRBV24-1,-,TGTGCCACCAGTGAGTCTGAGGGGACAGCGAACACCGGGGAGCTGTTTTTT,CATSESEGTANTGELFF
TRBJ1-5,-,TRBV30,-,TGTGCCTGGAGTCCCACAGGCAATCAGCCCCAGCATTTT,CAWSPTGNQPQHF
TRBJ1-6,TRBD1,TRBV28,-,TGTGCCAGCGCGGGACAGGGTCCCTATAATTCACCCCTCCACTTT,CASAGQGPYNSPLHF
TRBJ2-3,TRBD2,TRBV7-2,-,TGTGCCAGCAGCTTAGGCGGGGGGCGTGGAGATACGCAGTATTTT,CASSLGGGRGDTQYF
TRBJ2-5,-,TRBV21-1,-,TGTGCCAGCAGCAAAGGCGCAGCGTACCCGACAGGCACCGCCCAGTACTTC,CASSKGAAYPTGTAQYF
TRBJ1-2,TRBD1,TRBV24-1,-,TGTGCCGCAGGGCAGGGGGCGGACTATGGCTACACCTTC,CAAGQGADYGYTF
TRBJ2-3,TRBD2,TRBV2,once,TGTGCCAGCAGTGCCAGACTAGCTCCTAGCACAGATACGCAGTATTTT,CASSARLAPSTDTQYF
TRBJ2-1,TRBD2,TRBV5-4,-,TGTGCCAGCAGCCCAAACCAGCGGGGGAATTACAATGAGCAGTTCTTC,CASSPNQRGNYNEQFF
TRBJ2-1,-,TRBV4-1,-,TGCGCCAGCAGCCCTTTCCCTTACAATGAGCAGTTCTTC,CASSPFPYNEQFF
TRBJ2-1,-,TRBV3-1/TRBV3-2,-,TGTGCCAGCAGCCGAGCTAGACCCAGATACAATGAGCAGTTCTTC,CASSRARPRYNEQFF
TRBJ2-5,-,TRBV2,-,TGTGCCAGCAGTGACGACAGTACCCAAGAGACCCAGTACTTC,CASSDDSTQETQYF
TRBJ1-1,-,TRBV2,-,TGTGCTTCTAGACGGCCTCTGGACACTGAAGCTTTCTTT,CASRRPLDTEAFF
TRBJ1-4,-,TRBV4-2,once,TGTGCCAGCAGCCTCCAGACAGGAACTAATGAAAAACTGTTTTTT,CASSLQTGTNEKLFF
TRBJ1-3,TRBD1,TRBV2,once,TGTGCCAGCAGTGAAACCAGGACAGGGGGTCGTGGAAACACCATATATTTT,CASSETRTGGRGNTIYF
TRBJ1-3,-,TRBV5-4,-,TGTGCCAGCAGCTTCGGACAGTGGATATACTTT,CASSFGQWIYF
TRBJ2-5,-,TRBV15,-,TGTGCCACCAGCAGGGACAAGGCCCAAGAGACCCAGTACTTC,CATSRDKAQETQYF
TRBJ1-5,-,TRBV3-1/TRBV3-2,-,TGTGCCAGCAGCCAGGGGGGATGGCAGCCCCAGCATTTT,CASSQGGWQPQHF
TRBJ2-7,-,TRBV12-5,-,TGTGCTAGTGGTTCTAGTAGGGGGATTAACTACGAGCAGTACTTC,CASGSSRGINYEQYF
TRBJ2-5,-,TRBV5-1,-,TGCGCCAGCAGCTTGAGGACGGGGTTAGAGACCCAGTACTTC,CASSLRTGLETQYF
TRBJ2-5,-,TRBV19,-,TGTGCCAGTAGTATTGGCAGTACCCAAGAGACCCAGTACTTC,CASSIGSTQETQYF
TRBJ2-2,-,TRBV4-3,-,TGCGCCAGCAGCCAAGTGGTGACAGCGAACACCGGGGAGCTGTTTTTT,CASSQVVTANTGELFF
TRBJ1-5,-,TRBV10-3,once,TGTGCCATCAGTGACAGGGTAGGGAATCAGCCCCAGCATTTT,CAISDRVGNQPQHF
TRBJ1-5,-,TRBV10-3,-,TGTGCCATCTCCCCTACAGGGACCAGCAATCAGCCCCAGCATTTT,CAISPTGTSNQPQHF
TRBJ2-5,TRBD1,TRBV5-1,-,TGCGCCAGCATAAAGGACAGGACCCAAGAGACCCAGTACTTC,CASIKDRTQETQYF
TRBJ1-1,TRBD1,TRBV7-2,-,TGTGCCAGCAGCTTCAGGGCAGGGGGCCAGGGGACTGAAGCTTTCTTT,CASSFRAGGQGTEAFF
TRBJ1-4,TRBD1,TRBV5-1,-,TGCGCCAGCAGCTTGGGCCCCGGGACAGGGAATGAAAAACTGTTTTTT,CASSLGPGTGNEKLFF
TRBJ1-5,TRBD1,TRBV5-5,-,TGTGCCAGCAGCCCGGACCCACAGGGGGATCAGCCCCAGCATTTT,CASSPDPQGDQPQHF
TRBJ1-4,-,TRBV9,-,TGTGCCAGCAGCGTAGGAGCAGGGACAACTAATGAAAAACTGTTTTTT,CASSVGAGTTNEKLFF
TRBJ1-2,TRBD1,TRBV5-4,-,TGTGCCAGCAGCTCTACAGGGACAGGGGGCCTTGGCTACACCTTC,CASSSTGTGGLGYTF
TRBJ2-3,-,TRBV5-1,-,TGCGCCAGCAGCTTTACAGGGATGGGAAGCACAGATACGCAGTATTTT,CASSFTGMGSTDTQYF
TRBJ1-1,TRBD1,TRBV4-1,few,TGCGCCAGCAGAATCCAGGGGGTGGGCACTGAAGCTTTCTTT,CASRIQGVGTEAFF
TRBJ2-2,-,TRBV9,-,TGTGCCAGCAGCGTCTCCAACACCGGGGAGCTGTTTTTT,CASSVSNTGELFF
TRBJ1-2,-,TRBV5-1,-,TGCGCCAGCACCCAACCCGACACTGACTATGGCTACACCTTC,CASTQPDTDYGYTF
TRBJ1-6,-,TRBV11-3,-,TGTGCCAGCAGCACAGGGACATCCAACAGTTCACCCCTCCACTTT,CASSTGTSNSSPLHF
TRBJ1-5,-,TRBV5-6,once,TGTGCCAGCAGCTTGAGGGGTACGAGCAATCAGCCCCAGCATTTT,CASSLRGTSNQPQHF
TRBJ1-1,-,TRBV11-2,-,TGTGCCAGCAGTCCTACGGGGGGGAGGGCTGAAGCTTTCTTT,CASSPTGGRAEAFF
TRBJ2-3,-,TRBV11-3,many,TGTGCCAGCAGCTTAGGGGCAGGGGCTGAAACAGATACGCAGTATTTT,CASSLGAGAETDTQYF
TRBJ1-1,-,TRBV5-6,-,TGTGCCAGCAGTAGGGGTACCACTGAAGCTTTCTTT,CASSRGTTEAFF
TRBJ1-6,TRBD1,TRBV19,-,TGTGCCAGTAGAGGGGGCGCAGGTTCACCCCTCCACTTT,CASRGGAGSPLHF